One sample yielded the 23 T cell receptor beta chains listed below, sequenced in a study of OX40 agonist ivuxolimab in advanced cancers. Produced via immunoSEQ multiplex PCR; TCRdb's table is partial and in-frame only. The table records approximately 60,000 clones, 84% of them present only once. This specimen was CD4+ or CD8+ T cells sorted from blood, taken in a trial of the OX40 agonist ivuxolimab. These receptors were collected from an adult with an advanced solid tumor such as melanoma, head and neck, liver or kidney cancer.

This clone was counted a single time. The V and J genes are TRBV6-6 and TRBJ1-5, with D unresolved. Trimming cost V 2 bases and J 0 bases, with 11 bases left between them. Germline CDR1 and CDR2: MNHNY and SVGAGI (reference sequence). There are 16 residues in the CDR3. The CDR3 protein is CASSYGGVNSNQPQHF. DNA of the CDR3: TGTGCCAGCAGTTACGGTGGGGTCAATAGCAATCAGCCCCAGCATTTT.

The V and J genes are TRBV5-1 and TRBJ2-7; TRBD2 matches 13 bases. Germline CDR1 is SGHRS and CDR2 is YFSETQ. The V gene end was trimmed by 4 bases and the J gene end by 4 bases; junction bases not matched to a gene: 5. The CDR3 runs 15 residues. This CDR3 reads CASSQGLAGLYEQYF. CDR3 sequence (DNA): TGCGCCAGCAGCCAGGGACTAGCGGGACTTTACGAGCAGTACTTC.

The chain links TRBV2 to TRBJ1-3; 8 bases agree with TRBD1. Germline V gives CDR1 SNHLY, CDR2 FYNNEI. The CDR3 is made up of 13 amino acids. Trimming took 10 bases from V and 5 from J; bases not matched to a gene: 7. The DNA for the CDR3 is TGTGCCACCGGAGGACAGGGAAGAAACACCATATATTTT. Amino acids: CATGGQGRNTIYF.

The gene calls are TRBV15 and TRBJ1-1, with D hard to call. V was trimmed by 4 bases and J by 1 base, leaving 10 bases between them. The CDR3 extends over 14 amino acids. The V gene's germline CDR1 is LNHNV and CDR2 YYDKDF (reference sequence). The CDR3 spells CATSTQSSNTEAFF. The CDR3 nucleotides are TGTGCCACCAGCACACAGTCTTCGAACACTGAAGCTTTCTTT.

Remarks on this clone: The germline gene is not matched at one end of the junction; a read error may be the cause. The V and J genes are TRBV5-6 and TRBJ2-7; D is perhaps TRBD2 (6 bases). The CDR3 totals 15 residues. Germline lookup yields CDR1 SGHDT and CDR2 YYEEEE. The CDR3 nucleotides are TGCGCCAGCAGCCAAGAGGAGGGCAGCTCCTACGAGCAGTACTTC. Translating gives CASSQEEGSSYEQYF.

The chain employs TRBV28 and TRBJ1-1, with a tentative D call TRBD1 (5 bases). V dropped 6 bases and J dropped 1 base, with 12 bases sitting between them. Germline values: CDR1 MDHEN, CDR2 SYDVKM. The CDR3 extends over 14 amino acids. CDR3 in amino acids: CASSFGDRNTEAFF. The DNA of the CDR3 is TGTGCCAGCAGCTTTGGTGACAGGAACACTGAAGCTTTCTTT.

This chain uses TRBV5-8 with TRBJ1-2, with TRBD1 as a possible D gene (5 bases). The V and J ends lost 4 bases and 5 bases respectively, with 9 bases between them. The CDR3 contains 12 residues. Germline assignment: CDR1 SGHTS and CDR2 YDEGEE. The CDR3 sequence is CASSLGTYGYTF. In DNA, the CDR3 is TGTGCCAGCAGCCTGGGGACGTATGGCTACACCTTC. Supplemented by reference TRBV5-8 and TRBJ1-2, the full variable domain reads EAGVTQSPTHLIKTRGQQATLRCSPISGHTSVYWYQQALGLGLQFLLWYDEGEERNRGNFPPRFSGRQFPNYSSELNVNALELEDSALYLCASSLGTYGYTFGSGTRLTVV.

The rearrangement links TRBV4-1 to TRBJ1-2, with D uncertain. The CDR3 totals 15 residues. Germline loops: CDR1 MGHRA, CDR2 YSYEKL. V gave up 5 bases and J gave up 3 bases, with 16 bases separating them. CDR3 nucleotides: TGCGCCAGCAGCTCTCCGTCCGCCGGCTACTATGGCTACACCTTC. Encoded protein: CASSSPSAGYYGYTF.

The V call is TRBV5-5, the J call TRBJ1-2; D is undetermined. The CDR3 is 14 amino acids. The germline V and J ends were trimmed by 0 bases and 4 bases, with 10 bases remaining between them. Germline V gives CDR1 SGHKS, CDR2 YYEKEE (reference sequence). The CDR3 loop is CASSLATSPYGYTF. For the CDR3, the DNA is TGTGCCAGCAGCTTGGCCACAAGCCCCTATGGCTACACCTTC.

V and J are TRBV7-2 and TRBJ2-7; possible D gene TRBD2, 7 bases. CDR1 is SGHTA, CDR2 FQGNSA, per germline. The V gene lost 5 bases and the J gene lost 1 base, with 21 bases spanning the gap. The CDR3 extends over 17 amino acids. DNA of the CDR3: TGTGCCAGCAGCCCGGGAAGGGGGGGCCCCTATTCCTACGAGCAGTACTTC. Translation gives CASSPGRGGPYSYEQYF.

V gene TRBV7-8 combines with J gene TRBJ2-3; the D gene could be TRBD1 or TRBD2 (5 bases each). Germline CDR1 SGHVS, CDR2 FQNEAQ. The CDR3 has 15 amino acids. V was shortened by 5 bases and J by 9 bases, with 21 bases between the two germline ends. The CDR3, as DNA: TGTGCCAGCAGCCGTCCGGGACGCGCGGGCAGGACGCAGTATTTT. Its translation: CASSRPGRAGRTQYF.

This sequence joins TRBV7-8 and TRBJ1-5; no reliable D call. The CDR3 loop spans 14 amino acids. Trimming shortened V by 1 base and J by 2 bases, and 6 bases separated the two germline ends. CDR1 is SGHVS, CDR2 FQNEAQ, per germline. The CDR3 DNA is TGTGCCAGCAGCTTAGGGGGTCGCAATCAGCCCCAGCATTTT. Amino acid sequence: CASSLGGRNQPQHF.

The table lists this clone with a few counts. This chain joins TRBV4-1 and TRBJ2-7, with 12 bases that match TRBD1. Germline V gene lookup returns CDR1 MGHRA and CDR2 YSYEKL. Trimming took 2 bases from V and 5 from J; bases not matched to a gene: 4. This CDR3 region has 15 residues. The CDR3 DNA is TGCGCCAGCAGCCAACGGGGACAGGGGGCTGACGAGCAGTACTTC. This translates into CASSQRGQGADEQYF.

The chain couples TRBV27 to TRBJ2-2, with D tentatively TRBD1 or TRBD2 (5 bases each). V was shortened by 5 bases and J by 2 bases, with 15 bases between the two germline ends. This CDR3 is built from 16 residues. The germline gives CDR1 MNHEY, CDR2 SMNVEV (reference sequence). CDR3 amino acids: CASSLWGTENTGELFF. The CDR3 coding sequence is TGTGCCAGCAGTCTCTGGGGGACCGAAAACACCGGGGAGCTGTTTTTT.

The chain carries TRBV6-5 and TRBJ1-4; the D gene is possibly TRBD1 (6 bases). Between the trimmed V and J ends, which lost 6 bases and 3 bases, there was a span of 14 bases. The CDR3 has 15 amino acids. Per germline, CDR1 MNHEY and CDR2 SVGAGI. CDR3 bases: TGTGCCAGCAGGTCTACAGGGTGGGCTAATGAAAAACTGTTTTTT. It yields the protein CASRSTGWANEKLFF.

The chain carries TRBV5-4 and TRBJ2-3; 7 positions match TRBD1. Germline CDR1 and CDR2: SGHNT and YYREEE (reference sequence). J lost 9 bases, V lost 3 bases, and 4 bases had no gene match. The CDR3 contains 12 residues. This CDR3 reads CASSSDRATQYF. In DNA form, the CDR3 reads TGTGCCAGCAGCTCTGACAGGGCAACGCAGTATTTT. The whole variable domain, filled in from reference TRBV5-4 and TRBJ2-3, reads ETGVTQSPTHLIKTRGQQVTLRCSSQSGHNTVSWYQQALGQGPQFIFQYYREEENGRGNFPPRFSGLQFPNYSSELNVNALELDDSALYLCASSSDRATQYFGPGTRLTVL.

There are a few counts of this clone. The CDR3 loop is CASSLGAVWNTEAFF. Here the CDR3 DNA reads TGCGCCAGCAGCTTGGGGGCGGTGTGGAACACTGAAGCTTTCTTT. V and J are TRBV5-1 and TRBJ1-1; D is undetermined. The CDR3 loop spans 15 amino acids. Trimming shortened V by 0 bases and J by 1 base, and 10 bases separated the two germline ends. Germline CDR1 and CDR2: SGHRS and YFSETQ. The full variable domain, its missing parts supplied by reference TRBV5-1 and TRBJ1-1, is KAGVTQTPRYLIKTRGQQVTLSCSPISGHRSVSWYQQTPGQGLQFLFEYFSETQRNKGNFPGRFSGRQFSNSRSEMNVSTLELGDSALYLCASSLGAVWNTEAFFGQGTRLTVV.

V and J are TRBV9 and TRBJ1-1; a weak D match, TRBD1 (5 bases). This CDR3 comprises 13 residues. In germline, CDR1 is SGDLS, CDR2 YYNGEE. The V end was cut by 0 bases, the J end by 3 bases, with 6 bases between. This CDR3 is CASSVGGHTEAFF. DNA for the CDR3: TGTGCCAGCAGCGTAGGGGGCCACACTGAAGCTTTCTTT.

This chain links TRBV14 with TRBJ2-5; possibly TRBD2 for D (7 bases). Trimming removed 5 bases from V and 5 bases from J, with 18 bases in between. Looked up from germline, CDR1 is SGHDN and CDR2 is FVKESK. The CDR3 consists of 15 residues. In DNA form, the CDR3 reads TGTGCCAGCAGCAAAAATTGGGGGGGCTGGGAGACCCAGTACTTC. Protein: CASSKNWGGWETQYF.

V and J are TRBV19 and TRBJ2-3; D might be TRBD2 (6 bases). CDR3 length: 16 residues. V lost 3 bases and J lost 2, with 15 bases in between. Germline loops: CDR1 LNHDA, CDR2 SQIVND (reference sequence). CDR3 loop: CASSIGGSSATDTQYF. CDR3 in DNA: TGTGCCAGTAGTATTGGGGGGTCTTCTGCCACAGATACGCAGTATTTT.

The J gene is TRBJ2-7, the V gene TRBV5-1; 8 bases are shared with TRBD2. The CDR3 runs 16 residues. Trimming cost V 4 bases and J 0 bases; bases outside gene matches: 9. Germline-derived CDR1 and CDR2 are SGHRS and YFSETQ. The CDR3 coding sequence is TGCGCCAGCAGCGCGAAAGCGGGGGTTAGCTCCTACGAGCAGTACTTC. Residues: CASSAKAGVSSYEQYF.

The rearrangement uses TRBV29-1 and TRBJ2-1; 7 nucleotides line up with TRBD2. The junction had 8 bases not matched to a gene; V was cut back by 3 bases and J by 0 bases. This CDR3 is 16 amino acids long. CDR1 is SQVTM, CDR2 ANQGSEA, per germline. The DNA for the CDR3 is TGCAGCGTTGAGTCTGGAGCGGGGAGCTCCTACAATGAGCAGTTCTTC. Its translation is CSVESGAGSSYNEQFF.

The CDR3 sequence: CASSSGQAHTEAFF. The CDR3 DNA reads as TGTGCCAGCAGCTCGGGACAGGCTCACACTGAAGCTTTCTTT. This rearrangement joins TRBV7-9 to TRBJ1-1, with 8 bases matching TRBD1. The CDR3 extends over 14 amino acids. Germline V lookup: CDR1 SEHNR, CDR2 FQNEAQ (reference sequence). V dropped 4 bases and J dropped 3; count of bases not matched to a gene: 4.